This T cell receptor beta chain appears in the sequencing data of a study of shared clonotypes between healthy human individuals. Study details: Used for every donor were three CD4 naive, three CD4 memory, two CD8 naive and one CD8 memory plate.

As originally analysed: ImmunoSEQ output lacked quality scores and full-length reads, limiting matched filtering. Produced via immunoSEQ multiplex PCR; TCRdb's table is partial and in-frame only. V and J calls and clone size are given by that table; D and trimming were obtained from the DNA. The data contain around 980,000 clones, roughly 74% of them singletons. The CDR3 length is 16 residues. The J segment lost 6 bases and the V segment lost 4 bases, leaving 12 bases of the junction unmatched. In germline, CDR1 is SGHTA, CDR2 FQGNSA. The sequencing input was memory CD4+ T cells from PBMCs. Subset meaning: CD45RA-negative fraction. The source is a man younger than 35 in good health. Some clones in this sample may be carry-over from other donors' samples. The V call is TRBV7-2, the J call TRBJ2-5; TRBD2 aligns across 9 bases. CDR3 DNA sequence: TGTGCCAGCAGCTACCGGGGTGGGGGGACTAGCCAGACCCAGTACTTC. Translating it yields CASSYRGGGTSQTQYF.